One and the same sample provided the 13 T cell receptor beta chains below, sequenced in a study of early T cells in non-severe SARS-CoV-2 infection (dated by TCRdb to the early 2020s). The method behind the library was 5' RACE. Sequenced on a NextSeq 500. TCRdb handled the public reads itself, with Q25 trimming in fastp and clone calling in MiXCR, and kept productive beta chains. Entries are consolidated by CDR3 protein sequence, retaining the most common genes and DNA. A total of about 100,000 distinct CDR3 sequences appear in this sample, 13% of them only once. The ten largest clones take up over 2% of the sample. The specimen was whole blood. The origin of the receptors is an adult who was a healthcare worker with PCR-confirmed SARS-CoV-2 infection or an uninfected control (not recorded which).

This clonotype was observed a few times. This chain joins TRBV20-1 and TRBJ2-3, with 9 positions matching TRBD1. The V and J ends lost 5 bases and 4 bases, in that order; junction bases with no gene match: 7. The CDR3 is 14 residues long. Germline V gives CDR1 DFQATT, CDR2 SNEGSKA (reference sequence). The CDR3 DNA reads as TGCAGTGCTTCGGGACAGGGCGTTGCAGATACGCAGTATTTT. Translating gives CSASGQGVADTQYF.

This clonotype was seen repeatedly, ten times or more. This chain links TRBV15 with TRBJ1-6; no definite D call. Germline CDR1 reads LNHNV; CDR2 reads YYDKDF (reference sequence). V gave up 1 base and J gave up 8 bases, with 12 bases separating them. The CDR3 runs to 15 residues. CDR3 protein: CATSRVGVADSPLHF. The CDR3 DNA follows: TGTGCCACCAGCAGAGTCGGGGTAGCCGATTCACCCCTCCACTTT.

This clonotype was counted ten times or more. V usage is TRBV9 and J usage is TRBJ2-1; 13 positions agree with TRBD2. J was trimmed by 3 bases and V by 4 bases; bases with no gene match: 4. This CDR3 comprises 16 residues. From germline, CDR1 is SGDLS and CDR2 YYNGEE. This chain's CDR3 is CASSRTSGGSYNEQFF. DNA of the CDR3: TGTGCCAGCAGCAGGACTAGCGGGGGCAGCTACAATGAGCAGTTCTTC. Full variable domain (outside the CDR3, taken from reference TRBV9 and TRBJ2-1): DSGVTQTPKHLITATGQRVTLRCSPRSGDLSVYWYQQSLDQGLQFLIQYYNGEERAKGNILERFSAQQFPDLHSELNLSSLELGDSALYFCASSRTSGGSYNEQFFGPGTRLTVL.

This clonotype was found a few times. The V and J genes are TRBV7-6 and TRBJ2-6; unclear D gene. Trimming stripped 2 bases from V and 1 base from J, with 6 bases between. The germline V gene encodes CDR1 SGHVS and CDR2 FNYEAQ. The CDR3 has 15 residues. The CDR3 reads CASSLTDSGANVLTF. CDR3 bases: TGTGCCAGCAGCTTAACAGATTCTGGGGCCAACGTCCTGACTTTC. Drawing the rest from reference TRBV7-6 and TRBJ2-6, the complete variable domain is GAGVSQSPRYKVTKRGQDVALRCDPISGHVSLYWYRQALGQGPEFLTYFNYEAQQDKSGLPNDRFSAERPEGSISTLTIQRTEQRDSAMYRCASSLTDSGANVLTFGAGSRLTVL.

This clonotype was recorded at least ten times. The gene calls are TRBV4-2 and TRBJ2-7, with D perhaps TRBD2 (5 bases). CDR3 size: 12 residues. Trimming took 2 bases from V and 6 from J, leaving 8 bases between them. CDR1 and CDR2 (germline): LGHNA, YNFKEQ. The CDR3 DNA is TGTGCCAGCAGCCAATTTGCGGGCGAGCAGTACTTC. It specifies CASSQFAGEQYF.

This clonotype was seen a handful of times. The V and J genes are TRBV2 and TRBJ2-6, with a weak D call TRBD2 (5 bases). The CDR3 has 14 residues. The germline V and J ends were trimmed by 8 bases and 4 bases, with 12 bases remaining between them. Germline V gene sequence: CDR1 SNHLY, CDR2 FYNNEI. The CDR3 sequence: CASQIQRGANVLTF. The CDR3 DNA follows: TGTGCCAGCCAGATACAGCGGGGGGCCAACGTCCTGACTTTC.

There are a few counts of this clonotype. The chain recombines TRBV18 with TRBJ1-2; TRBD1 matches at 7 bases. V lost 3 bases and J lost 0; bases outside the gene matches: 7. Per the germline V gene, CDR1 is KGHSH and CDR2 is LQKENI. This CDR3 contains 16 residues. CDR3 sequence reads: CASSPGQLLANYGYTF. The CDR3 DNA follows: TGTGCCAGCTCACCGGGACAGCTCTTAGCTAACTATGGCTACACCTTC.

This chain connects TRBV10-3 to TRBJ2-5; maybe TRBD2 (5 bases). V lost 4 bases to trimming and J lost 0 bases, with 6 bases between them. CDR3 size: 13 residues. Germline lookup yields CDR1 ENHRY and CDR2 SYGVKD. The CDR3 region is CAISGTHQETQYF. As DNA, the CDR3 is TGTGCCATCAGTGGGACTCACCAAGAGACCCAGTACTTC.

This clonotype was found a few times. This chain joins TRBV4-2 and TRBJ2-7; 12 nucleotides match TRBD2. Losses at the gene ends were 7 bases for V and 6 bases for J; bases not matched to a gene: 13. The CDR3 spans 16 residues. Germline values: CDR1 LGHNA, CDR2 YNFKEQ. The CDR3 DNA reads TGTGCCAGCACCAACCTCCTAGCGGGGGGGCGTAGCGAGCAGTACTTC. It codes for CASTNLLAGGRSEQYF.

This clonotype was detected a few times. The rearrangement uses TRBV9 and TRBJ2-3; TRBD1 might be the D (5 bases). CDR3 size: 16 residues. CDR1 and CDR2 (germline): SGDLS, YYNGEE. V lost 0 bases, J lost 2 bases, and 13 bases lay in between. The CDR3 nucleotides read TGTGCCAGCAGCGTAGGACAGAACCGATTCACAGATACGCAGTATTTT. Translating gives CASSVGQNRFTDTQYF. The variable domain in full, completed from reference TRBV9 and TRBJ2-3, reads DSGVTQTPKHLITATGQRVTLRCSPRSGDLSVYWYQQSLDQGLQFLIQYYNGEERAKGNILERFSAQQFPDLHSELNLSSLELGDSALYFCASSVGQNRFTDTQYFGPGTRLTVL.

This clonotype was seen many times. The chain's CDR3 is CASAGTNTEAFF. CDR3 DNA sequence: TGTGCCAGTGCCGGGACCAACACTGAAGCTTTCTTT. The chain has TRBV6-2 or TRBV6-3 and TRBJ1-1, with TRBD1 as a possible D gene (5 bases). The CDR3 totals 12 residues. Deletions cut 9 bases from V and 2 bases from J, with 10 bases between. Germline CDR1 and CDR2: MNHEY and SVGEGT.

This clonotype was counted ten times or more. V usage is TRBV7-2 and J usage is TRBJ1-1, with D tentatively TRBD1 (6 bases). CDR1 and CDR2 (germline): SGHTA, FQGNSA. Between the trimmed V and J ends, which lost 1 base and 6 bases, there was a span of 9 bases. CDR3 length equals 13 residues. In nucleotides, the CDR3 is TGTGCCAGCAGCTTAGAGGAGGGGGCTGAAGCTTTCTTT. It encodes CASSLEEGAEAFF.

This clonotype was recorded many times. The rearrangement uses TRBV6-2 or TRBV6-3 and TRBJ2-1; possibly TRBD1 or TRBD2 for D (5 bases each). The V gene lost 2 bases and the J gene lost 0 bases, with 8 bases spanning the gap. The germline V gene encodes CDR1 MNHEY and CDR2 SVGEGT. The CDR3 runs 15 residues. CDR3 loop: CASSYQGDSYNEQFF. CDR3 bases: TGTGCCAGCAGTTACCAGGGAGACTCCTACAATGAGCAGTTCTTC.